The 21 T cell receptor beta chains presented below share a single source sample, sequenced in a study of blood T cell repertoires in COVID-19. Measured with immunoSEQ multiplex PCR; TCRdb has only the in-frame clones, and not every one. Altogether 37,000 or so clones are present, around four fifths being singletons, with the ten largest covering around 15%. The sequencing input was peripheral blood. The source of these receptors is a human donor in a cohort sampled during active COVID-19.

This clone was observed a few times. J is TRBJ2-7 and V is TRBV30, with TRBD1 identical over 8 bases. Losses at the gene ends were 5 bases for V and 5 bases for J; bases not matched to a gene: 11. There are 14 residues in the CDR3. In germline, CDR1 is GTSNPN, CDR2 SVGIG (reference sequence). For the CDR3, the DNA is TGTGCCTGGGAGATAGGACAGGGCATCGACGAGCAGTACTTC. Translating gives CAWEIGQGIDEQYF. The full variable domain, completed using reference TRBV30 and TRBJ2-7, is SQTIHQWPATLVQPVGSPLSLECTVEGTSNPNLYWYRQAAGRGLQLLFYSVGIGQISSEVPQNLSASRPQDRQFILSSKKLLLSDSGFYLCAWEIGQGIDEQYFGPGTRLTVT.

The count of this clone is one. The J gene is TRBJ2-3, the V gene TRBV7-2; 7 bases are shared with TRBD2. J was trimmed by 0 bases and V by 2 bases; bases with no gene match: 5. Germline values: CDR1 SGHTA, CDR2 FQGNSA. The CDR3 length is 16 residues. The CDR3 DNA follows: TGTGCCAGCAGCTTAATCGGGACTATTAGCACAGATACGCAGTATTTT. As protein: CASSLIGTISTDTQYF.

The chain links TRBV28 to TRBJ2-1; 11 positions match TRBD2. The CDR3 sequence is 15 residues long. In germline, CDR1 is MDHEN, CDR2 SYDVKM. Unmatched junction bases numbered 8, after V lost 7 bases and J lost 6 bases. The CDR3 loop is CASTRLAGGRNEQFF. In DNA form, the CDR3 reads TGTGCCAGCACCCGTTTAGCGGGGGGGCGCAATGAGCAGTTCTTC.

The chain has TRBV12-3 or TRBV12-4 and TRBJ2-1; D not certain. The CDR3 spans 12 residues. V lost 2 bases and J 8 bases, leaving 7 bases between the germline ends. This CDR3 reads CASSLRPDEQFF. The CDR3 region has the DNA TGTGCCAGCAGTTTACGTCCGGATGAGCAGTTCTTC.

This chain joins TRBV6-5 and TRBJ2-7; D is ambiguous. The germline V and J ends were trimmed by 7 bases and 0 bases, with 7 bases remaining between them. Germline V gene data show CDR1 as MNHEY and CDR2 as SVGAGI. The CDR3 contains 12 residues. In DNA form, the CDR3 reads TGTGCCAGCAAGCCGTTCTCCTACGAGCAGTACTTC. It translates to CASKPFSYEQYF.

CDR3 sequence (DNA): TGCGCCAGCAGCCAAGCGGGTCAGCGGGGCCTCTACGAGCAGTACTTC. Amino acid sequence: CASSQAGQRGLYEQYF. J is TRBJ2-7 and V is TRBV4-3, with TRBD2 identical over 7 bases. CDR3 length: 16 amino acids. Germline CDR1 reads LGHNA; CDR2 reads YSLEER. The ends lost 1 base at V and 3 bases at J; junction bases unmatched: 9.

The table lists this clone with a few counts. In nucleotides, the CDR3 is TGCGCCAGCTCACCAAACAGGGCGAACACTGAAGCTTTCTTT. This gives the protein CASSPNRANTEAFF. The J gene is TRBJ1-1, the V gene TRBV5-1, with D perhaps matching TRBD1 (6 bases). This CDR3 comprises 14 residues. The V gene lost 7 bases and the J gene lost 1 base, with 14 bases spanning the gap. Looked up from germline, CDR1 is SGHRS and CDR2 is YFSETQ.

This chain joins TRBV10-3 and TRBJ1-2; maybe TRBD1 (5 bases). The CDR3 runs to 13 residues. Germline CDR1 ENHRY, CDR2 SYGVKD. The V and J ends lost 6 bases and 5 bases respectively, with 13 bases between them. CDR3 DNA sequence: TGTGCCATCAGAGAAACCCAGGGATATGGCTACACCTTC. Its protein is CAIRETQGYGYTF.

The DNA of the CDR3 is TGTGCCAGCAGCGCCGCGGGGCGGGACACCGGGGAGCTGTTTTTT. This translates into CASSAAGRDTGELFF. This sequence joins TRBV28 and TRBJ2-2; TRBD2 is a possible D gene (6 bases). The CDR3 loop spans 15 amino acids. Germline V CDR1 and CDR2: MDHEN, SYDVKM. Trimming took off 6 bases at V and 3 bases at J, with 14 bases between the two ends.

This clone turned up a few times. The chain uses TRBV5-1 and TRBJ1-1; D ambiguous. V was cut by 0 bases and J by 4 bases, with 10 bases left in between. The CDR3 totals 14 residues. CDR1 is SGHRS and CDR2 is YFSETQ in the germline V gene. The CDR3 sequence is CASSLGVVGTEAFF. The CDR3 DNA is TGCGCCAGCAGCTTGGGCGTGGTTGGCACTGAAGCTTTCTTT.

This chain joins TRBV20-1 and TRBJ2-7; D ambiguous. V dropped 4 bases and J dropped 7 bases, with 11 bases sitting between them. CDR3 size: 11 residues. The V gene's germline CDR1 is DFQATT and CDR2 SNEGSKA (reference sequence). CDR3 in amino acids: CSAIGSEEQYF. The CDR3 region has the DNA TGCAGTGCTATCGGGTCGGAAGAGCAGTACTTC.

The chain recombines TRBV2 with TRBJ2-7; D is ambiguous. This CDR3 region has 12 residues. The ends were cut back, 8 bases at V and 2 bases at J, with 10 bases in the middle. Germline CDR1 and CDR2: SNHLY and FYNNEI. The CDR3 DNA reads TGTGCCAGCGGCAGGATGACCTACGAGCAGTACTTC. Protein product: CASGRMTYEQYF.

This rearrangement joins TRBV21-1 to TRBJ2-7; the table's D call of TRBD1 was not tested on the DNA. TRBV21-1 is termed a pseudogene. The length of the CDR3 is 16 residues. CDR3: CASSKPTSDRSYEQYF. The CDR3 DNA sequence: TGTGCCAGCAGCAAACCTACTTCGGACAGGAGCTACGAGCAGTACTTC.

This chain joins TRBV6-2 or TRBV6-3 and TRBJ2-7, with TRBD1 as a possible D gene (7 bases). The CDR3 has 15 residues. Germline-derived CDR1 and CDR2 are MNHEY and SVGEGT. Trimming left V 6 bases short and J 4 bases short, with 19 bases between. The CDR3 sequence: CASSDPDRREYEQYF. The CDR3 DNA follows: TGTGCCAGCAGCGACCCGGACAGGCGGGAATACGAGCAGTACTTC.

The chain employs TRBV6-6 and TRBJ2-7; D uncertain. The CDR3 runs to 15 residues. Trimming removed 5 bases at V and 7 bases at J, with 21 bases between. Germline assignment: CDR1 MNHNY and CDR2 SVGAGI (reference sequence). The CDR3 sequence is CASSKQTSTPLEQYF. Here the CDR3 DNA reads TGTGCCAGCAGTAAACAAACATCAACCCCTCTGGAGCAGTACTTC.

V and J are TRBV18 and TRBJ1-2; D is possibly TRBD1 (6 bases). The ends were cut back, 1 base at V and 6 bases at J, with 15 bases in the middle. This CDR3 region has 15 residues. The germline V gene encodes CDR1 KGHSH and CDR2 LQKENI. In DNA, the CDR3 is TGTGCCAGCTCACCACTCCCGGGACATTGGAATGGCTACACCTTC. Protein sequence: CASSPLPGHWNGYTF.

The genes are TRBV7-6 and TRBJ1-6, with D possibly TRBD1 on 6 matching bases. CDR1 is SGHVS, CDR2 FNYEAQ, per germline. The CDR3 is made up of 16 amino acids. V lost 1 base and J lost 7, with 14 bases in between. In DNA form, the CDR3 reads TGTGCCAGCAGCTTAGTTTCAGGGGCAGAAAATTCACCCCTCCACTTT. It translates to CASSLVSGAENSPLHF.

V gene TRBV24-1 combines with J gene TRBJ2-5, with D perhaps matching TRBD1 (7 bases). Trimming pared 7 bases from V and 4 bases from J, leaving 18 bases between. The CDR3 sequence is 15 residues long. CDR1 KGHDR and CDR2 SFDVKD come from the germline V gene. The CDR3 nucleotides read TGTGCCACCAGCGGACAGGAGGGGTTAGGAGAGACCCAGTACTTC. Encoded protein: CATSGQEGLGETQYF.

V gene TRBV5-4 combines with J gene TRBJ2-3, with 14 bases that match TRBD2. V shed 4 bases and J 4 bases; nucleotides not matched to a gene: 2. CDR3 size: 15 residues. The germline V gene has CDR1 SGHNT and CDR2 YYREEE (reference sequence). The CDR3 is CASSPGLAGADTQYF. CDR3 nucleotide sequence: TGTGCCAGCAGCCCGGGACTAGCGGGGGCAGATACGCAGTATTTT.

The rearrangement links TRBV6-6 to TRBJ2-2; D is perhaps TRBD2 (6 bases). The germline V gene encodes CDR1 MNHNY and CDR2 SVGAGI (reference sequence). The CDR3 has 14 amino acids. Trimming left V 4 bases short and J 2 bases short, with 8 bases between. CDR3 amino acids: CASSLGLNTGELFF. The DNA for the CDR3 is TGTGCCAGCAGTTTGGGACTTAACACCGGGGAGCTGTTTTTT.

This chain uses TRBV5-3 with TRBJ1-2; maybe TRBD1 (5 bases). TRBV5-3 is placed among ORFs of uncertain function. The CDR3 is 15 residues long. Trimming shortened V by 0 bases and J by 4 bases, and 13 bases separated the two germline ends. The CDR3 loop is CARSLAAQGPYGYTF. CDR3 nucleotides: TGTGCCAGAAGCTTGGCAGCCCAGGGTCCCTATGGCTACACCTTC.